Below, one TCR beta chain is given with its context. This clonotype was seen at least ten times. Its antigen is currently not known. No clone much larger than this one lies a single base away; base qualities are absent. The germline V gene provides CDR1 SGHRS and CDR2 YFSETQ. The CDR3 measures 11 amino acids from cysteine to phenylalanine. CDR3 DNA only is kept here, 33 bases in frame from base 1. A distance of 6 bases separates the germline ends of V and J, which lose 7 bases and 5 bases respectively. The sample belongs to a study of breast tumors, draining lymph nodes, adjacent tissues (dated by TCRdb to the mid-2010s). As for the study more broadly: Breast cancer patients provided tumor, adjacent nontumor tissue and axillary lymph nodes, and the study compared the TCR beta repertoires across these three sources. The study was designed to assess the relationships and possible T-cell exchange between tumor, surrounding tissue and draining lymph node repertoires in human breast cancer. Summary of the overall study and its limitations: The similarity between tumor and nontumor tissue repertoires was significantly greater in luminal-like breast cancer than in basal-like breast cancer. The data were judged consistent with most tumor T cells deriving from the lymph node and then expanding within tumor tissue. Tumors showed preferential V and J gene usage, and their T-cell repertoire diversity fell below that of lymph nodes yet above that of nontumor tissue. The study presented the conclusion that tumor T cells originate in lymph nodes as consistent with a hypothesis, not as something directly demonstrated.

The axillary draining lymph nodes of breast cancer patients were the source of the lymph node samples. TCRdb names Illumina HiSeq 2000 as the instrument used. TCR beta chain libraries were generated through multiplex PCR amplification. The amplified TCR beta chain products were analyzed by high-throughput sequencing. TCRdb's own reprocessing of the public reads used fastp at Q25 and MiXCR and kept productive beta chains. Every CDR3 protein is listed once, alongside the most common genes and DNA of its rows. The sample table shows fewer than 85,000 distinct CDR3 sequences, and roughly 19% are seen once. About 2.4% of the sample belongs to the ten largest clones.

This TCR came from a female donor with breast cancer. Some clones in this sample may be carry-over from other donors' samples. The sequence is built from TRBV5-1 and TRBJ2-2; the D gene identity is not certain. The sequenced material came from axillary lymph node tissue. Here is the DNA: TGCGCCAGCTCTCAGACCGGGGAGCTGTTTTTT. Translation gives CASSQTGELFF.